This T cell receptor (beta chain) was sequenced for a study of cytomegalovirus exposure and HLA in healthy donors. A multiplex PCR was run with 60 Vbeta primers and 13 Jbeta primers. Repertoires were generated with immunoSEQ multiplex PCR, while TCRdb's copy carries only in-frame clones and drops some. The repertoire holds approximately 170,000 clones, with over 60% as singletons. From germline, CDR1 is SGDLS and CDR2 YYNGEE. Trimming removed 4 bases from V and 0 bases from J; junction bases left unmatched: 4. The CDR3 totals 16 residues. This sequence was found in a girl aged 5 to 17 in good health and CMV-seronegative. Sequencing was carried out using PBMCs. The chain couples TRBV9 to TRBJ2-1; 10 nucleotides agree with TRBD2. The CDR3 here is CASSPPSGSSYNEQFF. CDR3 nucleotide sequence: TGTGCCAGCAGCCCCCCTAGCGGGAGCTCCTACAATGAGCAGTTCTTC.